This entry describes one T cell receptor (beta chain). Using immunoSEQ multiplex PCR, the repertoire was profiled, and TCRdb retains in-frame clones only, with some absent. The sample consists of around 80,000 clones, roughly four fifths of them appearing once. In chemo-refractory metastatic non-small-cell lung cancer, patients got ipilimumab CTLA-4 blockade together with focal radiation. CDR3 length: 16 residues. The V segment lost 2 bases and the J segment 9 bases; nucleotides outside the gene matches: 10. Germline CDR1 reads SGHTA; CDR2 reads FQGTGA. This entry is derived from a study of radiotherapy plus CTLA-4 blockade in lung cancer. Study context: For approximately 19% of patients, objective responses occurred, and approximately 31% had disease control.

This clonotype originated in a human donor with non-small cell lung cancer whose response to radiotherapy plus ipilimumab could not be evaluated. This specimen consisted of peripheral blood, obtained from a patient treated with radiotherapy plus ipilimumab. The J gene is TRBJ2-1, the V gene TRBV7-3; 10 bases agree with TRBD2. CDR3: CASSLGLAGALSEQFF. The CDR3 DNA is TGTGCCAGCAGCTTAGGTCTAGCGGGGGCCCTCAGTGAGCAGTTCTTC. Full variable domain (outside the CDR3, taken from reference TRBV7-3 and TRBJ2-1): GAGVSQTPSNKVTEKGKYVELRCDPISGHTALYWYRQSLGQGPEFLIYFQGTGAADDSGLPNDRFFAVRPEGSVSTLKIQRTERGDSAVYLCASSLGLAGALSEQFFGPGTRLTVL.